This T cell receptor (beta chain) was sequenced during a study of cytomegalovirus exposure and HLA in healthy donors (TCRdb year 2017). Some background on the complete study: According to an earlier analysis of a few hundred of the donors, some 170 million T cells yielded over 90 million unique TCR beta sequences and less than 300 Gb of sequence data. All discovery cohort repertoires had been generated on a single sequencing platform. The T cell repertoires of several hundred subjects were profiled by immunosequencing and related to cytomegalovirus serostatus. Four or five DR-DQ haplotypes were handled as single units for association and clustering because linkage in the cohort was strong. Typing coverage differed by locus: A, B, C, DRB1 and DQB1 were typed in about 620-630 donors, DQA1 in 522, DPA1 in 600 to 610, and DPB1 in about 450. Genome-wide SNP genotypes for about 65% of the 666 donors were used in a later genetic analysis, which treated that subset as a discovery cohort. The study combined high-throughput TCR immunosequencing, statistical association of individual TCRs with disease status, and machine learning to predict cytomegalovirus infection status. Among the roughly 390 genotyped donors, approximately 77% belonged to the genetic ancestry cluster associated with self-reported Caucasian donors. The study was designed to test whether signatures of past pathogen exposure could be identified by cataloging public T cell receptors. Among 300 to 500 genotyped donors of the cohort, an average of roughly 230,000 unique TCR beta nucleotide sequences was sequenced per donor, of which about 19% were non-productive. About 300 gigabases of sequencing data and 70 million to 95 million unique TCR sequences made up an early release that covered under 750 HLA-typed donors. HLA typing covered class I and class II loci at four-digit resolution. In a later analysis, previously published TCR beta repertoires from some 640 donors were re-analyzed and high-resolution HLA genotyping was added so that TCR occurrence patterns could be studied. Alongside the repertoire data, information on donor age, sex, ethnicity and CMV serostatus was compiled. An earlier analysis of 587 of the donors applied high-throughput TCR beta sequencing to assess whether each TCR beta V gene segment acted as functional or pseudogenic. Along with the approximately 670-subject first cohort, a separate validation cohort of some 130 different subjects was used. Rather than drawing on any new phenotypic data, the later analysis identified candidate immune exposures from TCR beta sequences and the way those sequences occurred across donors. Broad study findings and their caveats: According to a later analysis, parvovirus B19, influenza, CMV and Epstein-Barr virus appeared linked to several top co-occurrence clusters. At a false discovery rate of 0.05, a later analysis linked 15,000 to 20,000 TCR beta sequences to specific HLA alleles. While some public TCRs were present in many individuals, most TCR sequences turned up only very rarely across donors. A further reported finding was that TCR beta sequences accurately predicted the HLA-A and HLA-B alleles for most subjects in the first cohort. Most CMV-associated TCR beta chains appeared to be HLA-restricted in a later analysis, and the HLA associations seemed to be driven largely by CMV exposure. Roughly uniform sequencing depth across donors was assumed in presence/absence analyses, although this assumption may not hold. The only immune exposure information available for the cohort was CMV serostatus. Three of the identified cytomegalovirus-associated TCR beta chains were confirmed in vitro to be specific for cytomegalovirus antigens. Compared with the 666-donor mean, donors in an Asian-associated ancestry cluster had fewer N-insertions in productive TCRs, according to a later genetic analysis. In both the original and validation cohorts, the classifier was reported to diagnose cytomegalovirus status with high specificity and sensitivity. Over 15 rarely observed V segments, including chromosome 9 orphons, were excluded from the earlier analysis of about 600 of the donors because counts were too low. Some IMGT-functional V segments, including TRBV6-2 and TRBV6-3, could not be distinguished by the 87-base-pair reads and were therefore excluded. A cluster of highly shared sequence variants was judged likely to be a technical artifact of the sequencing pipeline. The study gave a list of under 200 TCR beta chains associated with cytomegalovirus. Correlated functional status among segregating V segments might reflect linkage disequilibrium, but an unknown experimental factor could not be ruled out. The cohort was sequenced for TCR beta chains only, and without alpha or paired-chain data the features that could be detected were limited. In a later analysis, HLA-associated TCR beta chains were found to be more clonally expanded and to have lower generation probabilities than equally common non-associated chains. Strong co-occurrence of HLA alleles, especially DR and DQ, made assigning TCR associations to individual alleles difficult. A later analysis found that TCR association rates varied across HLA loci, with DRB1 alleles showing the most associated TCRs and HLA-C alleles the fewest. Broadly in line with IMGT annotations, most TCR beta V segments showed up in productive rearrangements about 90% or about 30% of the time in an earlier analysis of 587 of the donors. Because some donors lacked HLA typing at each locus, the association tests relied only on the typed subset. It was suggested by the authors that the approach could potentially be generalized to other disease states and immunological phenotypes. An association between a missense DCLRE1C variant and V-gene and J-gene trimming of TCR beta chains was found in a later genetic analysis and replicated in an independent cohort.

Libraries came from the immunoSEQ multiplex PCR assay. The multiplex PCR relied on a mix of 60 forward primers for TCR Vbeta segments and 13 reverse primers for TCR Jbeta segments. Amplification of the CDR3 region of rearranged TCR beta genes was performed with a multiplex PCR assay on genomic DNA. Amplified TCR beta libraries were sequenced as 87-base-pair reads on the Illumina HiSeq System. The study's own analysis went as follows. A later analysis counted some 74 million unique TCR beta chains across the 666 repertoires, and some 11 million of these chains were shared by at least two donors. Raw reads were error-corrected and collapsed into unique sequences by a nearest-neighbor algorithm in which closely related sequences were merged to remove PCR and sequencing errors. CDR3 sequences were aligned to IMGT reference sequences to assign V, D and J gene segments. Each retained sequence needed at least a six-nucleotide match to both a V gene segment and a J gene segment. Rearrangements were called productive when the CDR3 lacked stop codons and stayed in frame with V and J; all others were non-productive. Following IMGT convention, CDR3 was defined as the stretch from the second conserved V-encoded cysteine to the conserved J-encoded phenylalanine. The earlier analysis of about 620 of the donors excluded sequences that lacked an unambiguous match to a single V gene segment. An earlier analysis of a few hundred of the donors called V segments functional above 56.7% productive rearrangements and segregating when the between-donor standard deviation exceeded 5%. A statistical classification framework was developed to diagnose cytomegalovirus status using the catalog of TCR beta chain sequences. A later analysis assigned V and J genes by comparing TCR nucleotide sequences with IMGT/GENE-DB human TR gene sequences. A later analysis assigned CDR3 sequences and most-parsimonious VDJ recombination scenarios with the TCRdist pipeline. In a later analysis, each TCR beta chain was defined by its CDR3 amino acid sequence together with its V-gene family, and reads lacking a unique V-gene family were excluded. A later analysis removed 450 to 600 highly shared, low-generation-probability nucleotide sequences to deal with suspected cross-contamination and a sequencing artifact. In a later analysis, a clonal expansion index for each public chain was calculated from normalized within-repertoire ranks of inferred template counts. In a later analysis, generation probabilities were computed with a VDJ recombination model fitted to out-of-frame rearrangements, and the resulting probabilities were checked against IGoR. A later analysis scored TCR-TCR, TCR-HLA and TCR-CMV co-occurrence with hypergeometric tests, applying a repertoire-size bias correction to TCR pairs. False discovery rates were estimated in a later analysis by permuting HLA or CMV assignments 20 times. In a later analysis, co-occurring TCRs were grouped with DBSCAN, and TCRdist sequence similarity was added when clustering was performed within HLA-allele-positive subsets. For co-occurrence clustering, repertoires with fewer than 30,000 or more than 120,000 public chains were excluded, along with roughly five repertoires with anomalous nucleotide sharing. TCRdb provides this immuneACCESS table in a form limited to in-frame rearrangements. Some clones are lacking; in checked studies, under half of them reflect an unresolved V gene, and why the rest are absent is not known. V, J and clone size reflect that table, while D and trimming were determined from the DNA. Here the sample has 150,000 to 200,000 clones; about three quarters occur a single time. The ten largest clones represent about 3.1% of the sample.

The cohort comprised 710 or so healthy bone marrow donors. At the time of sampling, every cohort member was nominally healthy, though immune exposures that went unrecorded were likely present. The donor tested CMV seronegative and was one of the 352 seronegative cohort members. Every donor gave a peripheral blood sample, and the peripheral blood mononuclear cells from that sample were used for TCR beta sequencing. Genomic DNA was extracted from the blood cell samples with the Qiagen DNeasy Blood Extraction Kit. About this clone: What antigen it recognizes has not been identified. Base qualities are not recorded, but no much larger clone differs from it by a single base.

The CDR3 covers 14 residues, taking in both the cysteine and the phenylalanine. Only the CDR3 portion is preserved as DNA: 42 bases, with reading frame beginning at the first base. Reading the germline V gene gives CDR1 SGDLS and CDR2 YYNGEE. The V and J ends are trimmed by 0 bases and 5 bases, leaving 9 bases between them. The TCR was taken from a female donor in good health and CMV-seronegative. The sample was PBMCs. The V and J segments used are TRBV9 and TRBJ2-1; the D segment cannot be called with confidence. The nucleotide sequence reads TGTGCCAGCAGCGTAGATTCTGCTAACAATGAGCAGTTCTTC. Its translation is CASSVDSANNEQFF. Reference TRBV9 and TRBJ2-1 proteins supply the regions before and after the CDR3; the full variable domain is: DSGVTQTPKHLITATGQRVTLRCSPRSGDLSVYWYQQSLDQGLQFLIQYYNGEERAKGNILERFSAQQFPDLHSELNLSSLELGDSALYFCASSVDSANNEQFFGPGTRLTVL.